This passage covers 11 T cell receptor beta chains from one sample sequenced in a study of blood T cells in healthy people across ages. Together with a sample-barcoded 5' primer, a J-beta primer mix was included in a second PCR lasting about 6 to 11 cycles. Each CDR3 protein gets one entry after TCRdb re-called the 5' RACE reads with MiXCR. Of 380,000 or so distinct CDR3 sequences listed, approximately 52% are singletons. The sample taken for sequencing was blood. The receptors derive from a man aged 60 to 75 in good health.

This rearrangement joins TRBV20-1 to TRBJ2-5; possibly TRBD2 for D (7 bases). Looked up from germline, CDR1 is DFQATT and CDR2 is SNEGSKA (reference sequence). Trimming took off 3 bases at V and 5 bases at J, with 28 bases between the two ends. The CDR3 is 18 residues long. CDR3 bases: TGCAGTGCTAGTCGGGACTCGGGGGGCGCGGGATGGTCGGAGACCCAGTACTTC. Residues: CSASRDSGGAGWSETQYF.

About this clonotype itself: At one end the junction does not follow the germline gene, possibly because of a read error. This chain connects TRBV7-2 to TRBJ2-6, with D possibly being TRBD2 (5 bases). The germline CDR1 and CDR2 sequences are SGHTA and FQGNSA. CDR3 length equals 16 residues. The CDR3 sequence: CVSSVRRVAGANVLTF. The CDR3 coding sequence is TGTGTCAGCAGCGTCAGGCGGGTTGCCGGGGCCAACGTCCTGACTTTC.

This clonotype turned up a few times. V is TRBV11-2 and J is TRBJ2-7; D is tentatively TRBD1 or TRBD2 (5 bases each). The CDR3 is 15 residues long. V lost 4 bases, J lost 6 bases, and 19 bases lay in between. Looked up from germline, CDR1 is SGHAT and CDR2 is FQNNGV. The CDR3 coding sequence is TGTGCCAGCAGCTCCCCGGACGGGGCCCTCCTCGAGCAGTACTTC. This translates into CASSSPDGALLEQYF.

The chain carries TRBV2 and TRBJ2-1; 8 nucleotides align to TRBD1. V was clipped by 7 bases and J by 3 bases; unmatched bases: 8. Germline CDR1 SNHLY, CDR2 FYNNEI. This CDR3 is built from 15 residues. CDR3 residues: CASNQDRAGYNEQFF. The CDR3 DNA reads TGTGCCAGCAATCAGGACAGGGCGGGCTACAATGAGCAGTTCTTC. The complete variable domain, with remaining parts taken from reference TRBV2 and TRBJ2-1, reads EPEVTQTPSHQVTQMGQEVILRCVPISNHLYFYWYRQILGQKVEFLVSFYNNEISEKSEIFDDQFSVERPDGSNFTLKIRSTKLEDSAMYFCASNQDRAGYNEQFFGPGTRLTVL.

To note about this clonotype: At one end the junction does not follow the germline gene, possibly because of a read error. The rearrangement joins TRBV10-3 to TRBJ2-1; TRBD2 might be the D (5 bases). The CDR3 loop spans 13 amino acids. From germline, CDR1 is ENHRY and CDR2 SYGVKD. In DNA, the CDR3 is TGTGCCATCAGTCGGGATGCTTCCAATGTGCAGTTCTTC. Protein sequence: CAISRDASNVQFF.

This clonotype is a singleton in its sample. V gene TRBV7-2 combines with J gene TRBJ2-7; tentative D call: TRBD1 (5 bases). CDR3 length: 16 amino acids. Per germline, CDR1 SGHTA and CDR2 FQGNSA. The germline V and J ends were trimmed by 5 bases and 2 bases, with 19 bases remaining between them. This chain's CDR3 is CASSLIPGRGPYEQYF. Written as DNA, the CDR3 is TGTGCCAGCAGCCTAATTCCAGGGCGTGGCCCCTACGAGCAGTACTTC.

The chain carries TRBV28 and TRBJ2-1, with 8 bases lining up with TRBD2. V gave up 4 bases and J gave up 0 bases; unmatched junction bases: 2. From germline, CDR1 is MDHEN and CDR2 SYDVKM. This CDR3 region has 15 residues. CDR3 protein: CASSWTSSSYNEQFF. CDR3 nucleotides: TGTGCCAGCAGTTGGACTAGCAGCTCCTACAATGAGCAGTTCTTC.

This clonotype was observed a single time. The V and J genes are TRBV28 and TRBJ2-3; 11 nucleotides line up with TRBD2. CDR1 MDHEN and CDR2 SYDVKM come from the germline V gene. This CDR3 spans 17 amino acids. V shed 6 bases, J shed 2 bases, and the junction held 10 bases outside the gene matches. The CDR3 DNA sequence: TGTGCCAGCAGCCCGGGACTAGCGGCGGCCTTCACAGATACGCAGTATTTT. Residues: CASSPGLAAAFTDTQYF.

The chain links TRBV5-6 to TRBJ2-7, with D possibly matching TRBD2 (6 bases). The V end lost 0 bases, the J end lost 6 bases, and 13 bases lay between the germline ends. The germline V gene encodes CDR1 SGHDT and CDR2 YYEEEE. CDR3 length equals 14 residues. CDR3 sequence reads: CASSLAKRGSEQYF. The CDR3 DNA reads as TGTGCCAGCAGCTTGGCCAAACGGGGGTCCGAGCAGTACTTC.

The rearrangement links TRBV9 to TRBJ2-3, with TRBD2 matching over 8 bases. V shed 6 bases, J shed 0 bases, and the junction held 6 bases outside the gene matches. The length of the CDR3 is 15 residues. Germline V gives CDR1 SGDLS, CDR2 YYNGEE. The chain's CDR3 is CASTKSGGSTDTQYF. In nucleotides, the CDR3 is TGTGCCAGCACCAAAAGCGGGGGTAGCACAGATACGCAGTATTTT. Using reference TRBV9 and TRBJ2-3 for the parts outside the CDR3, the full variable domain is DSGVTQTPKHLITATGQRVTLRCSPRSGDLSVYWYQQSLDQGLQFLIQYYNGEERAKGNILERFSAQQFPDLHSELNLSSLELGDSALYFCASTKSGGSTDTQYFGPGTRLTVL.

This clonotype was found a few times. J is TRBJ1-2 and V is TRBV12-3 or TRBV12-4, with D unresolved. The V and J ends lost 6 bases and 7 bases respectively, with 18 bases between them. The length of the CDR3 is 14 residues. The CDR3 DNA is TGTGCCAGCAGCCTGACAATCGATGGCCGTGGCTACACCTTC. Amino acid sequence: CASSLTIDGRGYTF.